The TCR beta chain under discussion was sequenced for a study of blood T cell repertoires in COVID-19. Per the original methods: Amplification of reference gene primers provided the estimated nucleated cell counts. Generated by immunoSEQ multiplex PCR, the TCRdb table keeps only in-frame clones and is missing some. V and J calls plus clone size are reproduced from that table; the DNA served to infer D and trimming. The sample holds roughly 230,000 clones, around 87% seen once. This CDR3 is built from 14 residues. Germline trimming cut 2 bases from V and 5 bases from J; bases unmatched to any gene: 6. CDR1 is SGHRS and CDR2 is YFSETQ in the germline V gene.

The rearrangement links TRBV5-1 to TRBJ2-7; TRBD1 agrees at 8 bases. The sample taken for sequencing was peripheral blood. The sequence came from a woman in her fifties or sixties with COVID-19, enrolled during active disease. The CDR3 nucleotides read TGCGCCAGCAGCTTAGACGACAGGGGCCACGAGCAGTACTTC. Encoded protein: CASSLDDRGHEQYF. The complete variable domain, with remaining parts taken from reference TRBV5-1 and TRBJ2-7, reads KAGVTQTPRYLIKTRGQQVTLSCSPISGHRSVSWYQQTPGQGLQFLFEYFSETQRNKGNFPGRFSGRQFSNSRSEMNVSTLELGDSALYLCASSLDDRGHEQYFGPGTRLTVT.